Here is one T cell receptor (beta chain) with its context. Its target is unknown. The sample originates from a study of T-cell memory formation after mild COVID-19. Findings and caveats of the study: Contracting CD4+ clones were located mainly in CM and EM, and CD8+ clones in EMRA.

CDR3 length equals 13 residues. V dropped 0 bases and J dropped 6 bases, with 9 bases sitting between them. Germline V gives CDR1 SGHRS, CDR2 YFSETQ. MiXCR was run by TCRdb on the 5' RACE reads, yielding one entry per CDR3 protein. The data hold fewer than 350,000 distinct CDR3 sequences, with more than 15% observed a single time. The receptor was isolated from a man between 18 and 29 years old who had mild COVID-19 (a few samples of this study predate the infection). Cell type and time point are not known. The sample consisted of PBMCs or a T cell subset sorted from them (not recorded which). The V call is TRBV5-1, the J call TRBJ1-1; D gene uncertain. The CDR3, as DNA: TGCGCCAGCAGCTTGGTAGGGAAGGCTGAAGCTTTCTTT. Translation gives CASSLVGKAEAFF.